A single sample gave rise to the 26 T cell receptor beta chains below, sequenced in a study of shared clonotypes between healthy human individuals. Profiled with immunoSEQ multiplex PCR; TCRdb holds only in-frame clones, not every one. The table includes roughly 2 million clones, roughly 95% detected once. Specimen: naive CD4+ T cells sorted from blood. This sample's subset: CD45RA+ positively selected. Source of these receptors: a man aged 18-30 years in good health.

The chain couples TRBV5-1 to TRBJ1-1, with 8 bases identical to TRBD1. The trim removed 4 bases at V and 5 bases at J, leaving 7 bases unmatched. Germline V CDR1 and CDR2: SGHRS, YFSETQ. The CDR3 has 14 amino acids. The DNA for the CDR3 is TGCGCCAGCAGCCCCGGGACAGGTTGGACTGAAGCTTTCTTT. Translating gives CASSPGTGWTEAFF.

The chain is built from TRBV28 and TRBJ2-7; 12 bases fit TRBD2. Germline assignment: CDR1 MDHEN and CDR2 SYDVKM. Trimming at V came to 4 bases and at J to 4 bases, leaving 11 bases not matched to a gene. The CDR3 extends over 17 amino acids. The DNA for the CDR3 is TGTGCCAGCAGTTCCCCCCGACTAGCGGGAGTCTGGTACGAGCAGTACTTC. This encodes CASSSPRLAGVWYEQYF.

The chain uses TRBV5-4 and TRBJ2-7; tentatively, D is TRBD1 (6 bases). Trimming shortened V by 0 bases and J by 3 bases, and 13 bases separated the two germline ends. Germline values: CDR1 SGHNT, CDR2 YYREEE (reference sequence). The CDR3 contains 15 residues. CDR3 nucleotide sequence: TGTGCCAGCAGCTTGGCGTCAGGGGCGAGCTACGAGCAGTACTTC. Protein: CASSLASGASYEQYF.

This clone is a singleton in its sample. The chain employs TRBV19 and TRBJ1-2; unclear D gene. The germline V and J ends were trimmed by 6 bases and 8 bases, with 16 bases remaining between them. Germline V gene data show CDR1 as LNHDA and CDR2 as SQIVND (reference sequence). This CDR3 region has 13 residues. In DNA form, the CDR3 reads TGTGCCAGTAGCCCTCGCGGGCTGAGCGGCTACACCTTC. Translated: CASSPRGLSGYTF.

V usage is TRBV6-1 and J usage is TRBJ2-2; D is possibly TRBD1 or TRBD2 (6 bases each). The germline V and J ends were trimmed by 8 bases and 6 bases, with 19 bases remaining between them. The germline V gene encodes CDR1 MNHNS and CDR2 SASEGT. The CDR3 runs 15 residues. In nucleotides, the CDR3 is TGTGCCAGCCTTCCAGCCGGGGGCTCTGCCGGGGAGCTGTTTTTT. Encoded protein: CASLPAGGSAGELFF.

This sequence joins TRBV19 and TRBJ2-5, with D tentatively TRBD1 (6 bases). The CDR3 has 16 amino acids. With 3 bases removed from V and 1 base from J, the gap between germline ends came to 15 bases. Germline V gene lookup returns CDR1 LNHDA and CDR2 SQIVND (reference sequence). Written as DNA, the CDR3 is TGTGCCAGTAGTATCGGAGCCAGGGGCGTCCAAGAGACCCAGTACTTC. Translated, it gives CASSIGARGVQETQYF.

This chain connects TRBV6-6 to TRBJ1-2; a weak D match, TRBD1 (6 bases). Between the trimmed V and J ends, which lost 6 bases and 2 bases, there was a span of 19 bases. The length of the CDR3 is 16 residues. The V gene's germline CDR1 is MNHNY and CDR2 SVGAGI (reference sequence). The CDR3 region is CASSNAPQGTNYGYTF. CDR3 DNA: TGTGCCAGCAGCAACGCACCACAGGGCACAAACTATGGCTACACCTTC.

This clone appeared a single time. The CDR3, as DNA: TGTGCCAGCGCGACAGTTAATGAAAAACTGTTTTTT. This sequence encodes CASATVNEKLFF. J is TRBJ1-4 and V is TRBV27; tentatively, D is TRBD1 (5 bases). The CDR3 has 12 amino acids. Germline assignment: CDR1 MNHEY and CDR2 SMNVEV (reference sequence). Trimming stripped 8 bases from V and 4 bases from J, with 8 bases between.

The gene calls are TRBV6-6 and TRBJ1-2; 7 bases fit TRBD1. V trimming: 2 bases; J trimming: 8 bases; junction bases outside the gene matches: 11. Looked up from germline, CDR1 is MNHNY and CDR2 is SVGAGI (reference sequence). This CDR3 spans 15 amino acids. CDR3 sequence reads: CASSYNLIGGVGYTF. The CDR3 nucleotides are TGTGCCAGCAGTTACAATCTTATAGGGGGCGTCGGCTACACCTTC.

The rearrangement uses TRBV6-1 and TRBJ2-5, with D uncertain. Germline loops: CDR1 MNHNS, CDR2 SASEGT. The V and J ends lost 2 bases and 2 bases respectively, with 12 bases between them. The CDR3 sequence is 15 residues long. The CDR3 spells CASSEKRPLQETQYF. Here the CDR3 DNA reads TGTGCCAGCAGTGAAAAGAGGCCCCTTCAAGAGACCCAGTACTTC.

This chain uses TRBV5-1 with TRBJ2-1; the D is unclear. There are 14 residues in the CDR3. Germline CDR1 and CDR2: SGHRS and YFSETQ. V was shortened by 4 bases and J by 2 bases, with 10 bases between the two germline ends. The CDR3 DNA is TGCGCCAGCAGCCCCGACCAGGCCTACAATGAGCAGTTCTTC. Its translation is CASSPDQAYNEQFF.

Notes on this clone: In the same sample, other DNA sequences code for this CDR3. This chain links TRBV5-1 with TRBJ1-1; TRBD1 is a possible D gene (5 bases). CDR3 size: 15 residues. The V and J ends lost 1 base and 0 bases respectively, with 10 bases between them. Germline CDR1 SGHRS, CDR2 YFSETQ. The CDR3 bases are TGCGCCAGCAGCTTGCTGCGGGGACTGAACACTGAAGCTTTCTTT. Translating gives CASSLLRGLNTEAFF.

The CDR3: CAWSADTWSYNEQFF. CDR3 DNA sequence: TGTGCCTGGAGTGCTGATACCTGGTCCTACAATGAGCAGTTCTTC. The V call is TRBV30, the J call TRBJ2-1; D is uncertain. The ends were cut back, 1 base at V and 1 base at J, with 11 bases in the middle. Germline CDR1 is GTSNPN and CDR2 is SVGIG (reference sequence). The CDR3 runs 15 residues.

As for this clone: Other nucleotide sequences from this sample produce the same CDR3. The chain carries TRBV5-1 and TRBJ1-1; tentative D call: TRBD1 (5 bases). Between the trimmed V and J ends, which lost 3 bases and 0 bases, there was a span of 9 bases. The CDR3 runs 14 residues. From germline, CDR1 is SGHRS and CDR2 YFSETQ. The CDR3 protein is CASSSQAMNTEAFF. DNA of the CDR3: TGCGCCAGCAGCTCACAGGCTATGAACACTGAAGCTTTCTTT.

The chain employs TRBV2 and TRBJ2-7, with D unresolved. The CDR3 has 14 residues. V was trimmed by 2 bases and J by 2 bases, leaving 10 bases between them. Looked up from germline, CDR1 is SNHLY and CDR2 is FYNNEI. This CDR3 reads CASSEWQVAYEQYF. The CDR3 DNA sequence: TGTGCCAGCAGTGAATGGCAGGTGGCCTACGAGCAGTACTTC.

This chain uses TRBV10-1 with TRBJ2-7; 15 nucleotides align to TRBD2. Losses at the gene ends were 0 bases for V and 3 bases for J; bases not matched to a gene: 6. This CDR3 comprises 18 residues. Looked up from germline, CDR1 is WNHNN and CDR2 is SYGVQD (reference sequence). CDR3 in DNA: TGCGCCAGCAGTGAGTCGAGGACTAGCGGGAGGGGAGTCTACGAGCAGTACTTC. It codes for CASSESRTSGRGVYEQYF.

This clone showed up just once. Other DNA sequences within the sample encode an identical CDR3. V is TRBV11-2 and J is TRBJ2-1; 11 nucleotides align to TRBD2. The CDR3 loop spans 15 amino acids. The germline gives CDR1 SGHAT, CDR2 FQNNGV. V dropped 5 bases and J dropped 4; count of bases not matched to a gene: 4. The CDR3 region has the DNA TGTGCCAGCAGCAAGACTAGCGGGACTTACAATGAGCAGTTCTTC. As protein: CASSKTSGTYNEQFF.

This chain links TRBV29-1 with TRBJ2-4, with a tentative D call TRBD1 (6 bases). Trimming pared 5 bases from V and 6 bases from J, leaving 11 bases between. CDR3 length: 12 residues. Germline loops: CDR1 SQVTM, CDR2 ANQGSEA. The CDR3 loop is CSVSPDRNIQYF. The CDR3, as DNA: TGCAGCGTTTCACCGGACAGAAACATTCAGTACTTC.

The CDR3 is CASSLVGGSAEAFF. CDR3 nucleotide sequence: TGTGCCAGCAGCTTAGTGGGGGGAAGTGCTGAAGCTTTCTTT. The chain joins TRBV7-8 to TRBJ1-1; TRBD1 might be the D (5 bases). This CDR3 is 14 amino acids long. In germline, CDR1 is SGHVS, CDR2 FQNEAQ. Trimming removed 1 base at V and 6 bases at J, with 12 bases between. Complete variable domain (other parts from reference TRBV7-8 and TRBJ1-1): GAGVSQSPRYKVAKRGQDVALRCDPISGHVSLFWYQQALGQGPEFLTYFQNEAQLDKSGLPSDRFFAERPEGSVSTLKIQRTQQEDSAVYLCASSLVGGSAEAFFGQGTRLTVV.

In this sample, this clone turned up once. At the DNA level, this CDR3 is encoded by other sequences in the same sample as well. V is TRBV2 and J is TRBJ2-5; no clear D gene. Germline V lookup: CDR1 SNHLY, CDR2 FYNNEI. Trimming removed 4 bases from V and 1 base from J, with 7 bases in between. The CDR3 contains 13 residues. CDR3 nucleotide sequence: TGTGCCAGCAGTGCAGGCGGCCAAGAGACCCAGTACTTC. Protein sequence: CASSAGGQETQYF.

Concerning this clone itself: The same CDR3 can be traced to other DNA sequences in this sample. CDR3 nucleotide sequence: TGTGCCAGTAGTATAGCTAATCAGCCCCAGCATTTT. Amino acid sequence: CASSIANQPQHF. The chain uses TRBV19 and TRBJ1-5, with D unresolved. Trimming left V 1 base short and J 4 bases short, with 2 bases between. Germline V gene sequence: CDR1 LNHDA, CDR2 SQIVND (reference sequence). CDR3 size: 12 residues.

For the CDR3, the DNA is TGTGCCAGTAGACGAGACGCGAGTGGCTACGAGCAGTACTTC. Its protein is CASRRDASGYEQYF. The gene calls are TRBV19 and TRBJ2-7; D is ambiguous. The CDR3 has 14 amino acids. Germline-derived CDR1 and CDR2 are LNHDA and SQIVND (reference sequence). The ends were cut back, 6 bases at V and 3 bases at J, with 15 bases in the middle.

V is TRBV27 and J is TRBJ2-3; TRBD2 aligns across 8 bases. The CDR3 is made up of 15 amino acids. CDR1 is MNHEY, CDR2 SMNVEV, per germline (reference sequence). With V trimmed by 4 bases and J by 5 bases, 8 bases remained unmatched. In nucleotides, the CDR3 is TGTGCCAGCAGTTCGGGAGGGCTAGCAGTAGATACGCAGTATTTT. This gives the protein CASSSGGLAVDTQYF.

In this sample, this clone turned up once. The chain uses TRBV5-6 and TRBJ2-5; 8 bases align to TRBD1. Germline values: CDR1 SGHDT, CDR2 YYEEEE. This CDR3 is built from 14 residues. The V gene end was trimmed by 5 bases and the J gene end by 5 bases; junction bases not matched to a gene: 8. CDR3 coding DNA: TGTGCCAGCAGTTCTGGACAGGGCGGGGAGACCCAGTACTTC. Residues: CASSSGQGGETQYF.

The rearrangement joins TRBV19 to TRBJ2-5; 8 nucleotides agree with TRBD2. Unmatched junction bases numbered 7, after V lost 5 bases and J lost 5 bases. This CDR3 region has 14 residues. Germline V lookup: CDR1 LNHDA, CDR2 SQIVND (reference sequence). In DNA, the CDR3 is TGTGCCAGTAGTTCGGGAGGGCCGTGGGAGACCCAGTACTTC. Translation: CASSSGGPWETQYF.

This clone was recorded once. CDR3: CASSLGGFGAEAFF. The CDR3, as DNA: TGCGCCAGCAGCTTGGGAGGATTTGGGGCTGAAGCTTTCTTT. This chain connects TRBV5-1 to TRBJ1-1; D gene unclear. V was cut by 0 bases and J by 6 bases, with 12 bases left in between. There are 14 residues in the CDR3. The germline V gene encodes CDR1 SGHRS and CDR2 YFSETQ.